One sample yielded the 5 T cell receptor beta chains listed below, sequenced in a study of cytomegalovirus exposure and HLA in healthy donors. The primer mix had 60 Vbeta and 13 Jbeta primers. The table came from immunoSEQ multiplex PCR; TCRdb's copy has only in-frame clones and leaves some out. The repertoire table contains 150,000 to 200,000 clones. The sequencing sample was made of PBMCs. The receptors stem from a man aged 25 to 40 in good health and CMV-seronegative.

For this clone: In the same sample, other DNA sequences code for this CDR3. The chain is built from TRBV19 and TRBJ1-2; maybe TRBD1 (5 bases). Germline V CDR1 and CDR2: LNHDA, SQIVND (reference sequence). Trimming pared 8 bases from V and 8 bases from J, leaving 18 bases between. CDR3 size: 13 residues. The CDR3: CASSGRAPGGYTF. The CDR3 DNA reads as TGTGCCAGTTCCGGCAGGGCACCCGGCGGCTACACCTTC.

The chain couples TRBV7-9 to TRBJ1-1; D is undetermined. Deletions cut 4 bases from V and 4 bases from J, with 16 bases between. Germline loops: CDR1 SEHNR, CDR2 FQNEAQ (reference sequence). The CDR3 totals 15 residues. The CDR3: CASSSPRISATEAFF. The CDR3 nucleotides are TGTGCCAGCAGCTCCCCTAGGATCTCGGCCACTGAAGCTTTCTTT.

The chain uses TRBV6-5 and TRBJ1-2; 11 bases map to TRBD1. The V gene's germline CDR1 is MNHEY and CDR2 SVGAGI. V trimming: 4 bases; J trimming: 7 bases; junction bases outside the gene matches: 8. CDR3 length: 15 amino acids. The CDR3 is CASSSPGQGVTGYTF. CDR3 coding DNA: TGTGCCAGCAGTTCGCCGGGACAGGGGGTAACTGGCTACACCTTC.

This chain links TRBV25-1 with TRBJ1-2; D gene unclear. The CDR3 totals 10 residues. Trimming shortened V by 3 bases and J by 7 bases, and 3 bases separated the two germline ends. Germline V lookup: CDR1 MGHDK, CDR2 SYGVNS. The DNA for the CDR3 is TGTGCCAGCAGTGATCTTGGCTACACCTTC. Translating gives CASSDLGYTF.

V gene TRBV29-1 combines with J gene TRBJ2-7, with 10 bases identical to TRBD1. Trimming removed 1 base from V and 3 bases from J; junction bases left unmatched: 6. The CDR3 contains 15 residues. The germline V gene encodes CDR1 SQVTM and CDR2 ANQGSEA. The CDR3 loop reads CSVEVTGTGVYEQYF. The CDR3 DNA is TGCAGCGTTGAAGTAACCGGGACAGGGGTCTACGAGCAGTACTTC.